The rows below give T cell receptor beta chains drawn from one sample of a study of cytomegalovirus exposure and HLA in healthy donors. TCRdb keeps only in-frame clones here, not all; method: immunoSEQ multiplex PCR. This listing includes approximately 30,000 clones. Sequenced sample: PBMCs. The receptors originated from a woman aged 40 to 49 in good health and CMV-seropositive. CDR3s include the opening cysteine and the closing phenylalanine or tryptophan. Fields, in order: V gene, D gene, J gene, CDR3 DNA, CDR3 protein. D genes are given only for firm matches.

v_gene: TRBV6-5; d_gene: NA; j_gene: TRBJ2-3; CDR3nt: TGTGCCAGCAGCCCGCTACAGATCACAGATACGCAGTATTTT; CDR3aa: CASSPLQITDTQYF
v_gene: TRBV6-1; d_gene: NA; j_gene: TRBJ2-1; CDR3nt: TGTGCCAGCAGTGCCCTCGAAGGAAGCGGGCAGTTCTTC; CDR3aa: CASSALEGSGQFF
v_gene: TRBV5-4; d_gene: TRBD1; j_gene: TRBJ2-1; CDR3nt: TGTGCCAGCAGCCGGGGTGGGACAGGTGCATACAATGAGCAGTTCTTC; CDR3aa: CASSRGGTGAYNEQFF
v_gene: TRBV4-1; d_gene: NA; j_gene: TRBJ2-7; CDR3nt: TGCGCCAGCAGCCAACTAGCCCTAACCTACGAGCAGTACTTC; CDR3aa: CASSQLALTYEQYF
v_gene: TRBV28; d_gene: NA; j_gene: TRBJ1-5; CDR3nt: TGTGCCAGCAGTTTAGCGGGGGGCCCCAATCAGCCCCAGCATTTT; CDR3aa: CASSLAGGPNQPQHF
v_gene: TRBV27; d_gene: TRBD1; j_gene: TRBJ1-5; CDR3nt: TGTGCCAGCAGTTTAACCCAGACAGGGAGGAATCAGCCCCAGCATTTT; CDR3aa: CASSLTQTGRNQPQHF
v_gene: TRBV6-5; d_gene: NA; j_gene: TRBJ1-1; CDR3nt: TGTGCCAGCAGTTACAGCTCACAGGGAAACGGTGAAGCTTTCTTT; CDR3aa: CASSYSSQGNGEAFF
v_gene: TRBV27; d_gene: TRBD1; j_gene: TRBJ1-1; CDR3nt: TGTGCCAGCAGTCCTTATACAGGGGGCCGCGGGAACACTGAAGCTTTCTTT; CDR3aa: CASSPYTGGRGNTEAFF
v_gene: TRBV27; d_gene: NA; j_gene: TRBJ2-5; CDR3nt: TGTGCCAGCAGTTTCGGTCCCGGAGGGGAGACCCAGTACTTC; CDR3aa: CASSFGPGGETQYF
v_gene: TRBV15; d_gene: TRBD2; j_gene: TRBJ2-7; CDR3nt: TGTGCCACCAGCAGTCCCACGGGACTAGCGGCCTACGAGCAGTACTTC; CDR3aa: CATSSPTGLAAYEQYF
v_gene: TRBV30; d_gene: NA; j_gene: TRBJ1-2; CDR3nt: TGTGCCTCGAGGACATCTACTAACTATGGCTACACCTTC; CDR3aa: CASRTSTNYGYTF
v_gene: TRBV5-6; d_gene: NA; j_gene: TRBJ1-5; CDR3nt: TGTGCCAGCAGCCTCTGGAGCGGGGGGCGCCTGCCCCAGCATTTT; CDR3aa: CASSLWSGGRLPQHF
v_gene: TRBV18; d_gene: NA; j_gene: TRBJ2-1; CDR3nt: TGTGCCAGCTCACCAAGAGGAGGGATGGGATACAATGAGCAGTTCTTC; CDR3aa: CASSPRGGMGYNEQFF
v_gene: TRBV29-1; d_gene: NA; j_gene: TRBJ2-7; CDR3nt: TGCAGCGTTGTATTTGGGCAGGGAGGCTACGAGCAGTACTTC; CDR3aa: CSVVFGQGGYEQYF
v_gene: TRBV5-1; d_gene: TRBD1; j_gene: TRBJ2-1; CDR3nt: TGCGCCAGCAGCTTGACCGGGACAGGGGGTTCCTTCTCCTACAATGAGCAGTTCTTC; CDR3aa: CASSLTGTGGSFSYNEQFF
v_gene: TRBV9; d_gene: TRBD2; j_gene: TRBJ2-7; CDR3nt: TGTGCCAGCAGCGAGACTAGCGGGAGAGGCGAGCAGTACTTC; CDR3aa: CASSETSGRGEQYF
v_gene: TRBV5-1; d_gene: NA; j_gene: TRBJ1-1; CDR3nt: TGCGCCAGCAGCTTGGGGGGGGGCTTTGACACTGAAGCTTTCTTT; CDR3aa: CASSLGGGFDTEAFF
v_gene: TRBV4-1; d_gene: TRBD2; j_gene: TRBJ2-3; CDR3nt: TGCGCCAGCAGCCAAGCCCTTAGCGGGAACACAGATACGCAGTATTTT; CDR3aa: CASSQALSGNTDTQYF
v_gene: TRBV19; d_gene: NA; j_gene: TRBJ2-5; CDR3nt: TGTGCCAGTAGTGATCCTAGGGGGGGAGGAGAGACCCAGTACTTC; CDR3aa: CASSDPRGGGETQYF
v_gene: TRBV6-1; d_gene: TRBD1; j_gene: TRBJ1-2; CDR3nt: TGTGCCCTGGGACAGATAACTAACTATGGCTACACCTTC; CDR3aa: CALGQITNYGYTF
v_gene: TRBV18; d_gene: TRBD2; j_gene: TRBJ2-5; CDR3nt: TGTGCCAGCTCACCAACGGGGGGGCGAGAGACCCAGTACTTC; CDR3aa: CASSPTGGRETQYF
v_gene: TRBV5-6; d_gene: NA; j_gene: TRBJ1-1; CDR3nt: TGTGCCAGCAGCCTGGACTATCCGATGAACACTGAAGCTTTCTTT; CDR3aa: CASSLDYPMNTEAFF
v_gene: TRBV18; d_gene: TRBD2; j_gene: TRBJ2-1; CDR3nt: TGTGCCAGCTCACCAGGGACTAGCGGAAGGAGCTCCTACAATGAGCAGTTCTTC; CDR3aa: CASSPGTSGRSSYNEQFF
v_gene: TRBV10-3; d_gene: TRBD1; j_gene: TRBJ1-1; CDR3nt: TGTGCCATCAGAGGGGGGACAGGGGGATTTAACACTGAAGCTTTCTTT; CDR3aa: CAIRGGTGGFNTEAFF
v_gene: TRBV7-9; d_gene: NA; j_gene: TRBJ1-5; CDR3nt: TGTGCCAGCAGCTTAGGAGAAAATAGCAATCAGCCCCAGCATTTT; CDR3aa: CASSLGENSNQPQHF
v_gene: TRBV5-3; d_gene: NA; j_gene: TRBJ2-7; CDR3nt: TGTGCCAGAAGCTTATACAGGGGGGGGACGTACTTC; CDR3aa: CARSLYRGGTYF
v_gene: TRBV5-1; d_gene: NA; j_gene: TRBJ2-3; CDR3nt: TGCGCCAGCAAGTGGAGCGGATACACAGATACGCAGTATTTT; CDR3aa: CASKWSGYTDTQYF
v_gene: TRBV5-1; d_gene: NA; j_gene: TRBJ1-1; CDR3nt: TGCGCCAGCAGCTTGGGTATGGGTTTAGCCCCGGGGGACACTGAAGCTTTCTTT; CDR3aa: CASSLGMGLAPGDTEAFF
v_gene: TRBV28; d_gene: NA; j_gene: TRBJ1-5; CDR3nt: TGTGCCAGCAGCCCTATCACCCCCGTAAATCCCCAGCATTTT; CDR3aa: CASSPITPVNPQHF
v_gene: TRBV4-2; d_gene: TRBD2; j_gene: TRBJ2-3; CDR3nt: TGTGCCAGCAGCCCCATGGGGGCTAGCGGGACCACAGATACGCAGTATTTT; CDR3aa: CASSPMGASGTTDTQYF
v_gene: TRBV14; d_gene: NA; j_gene: TRBJ2-2; CDR3nt: TGTGCCAGCAGCCAAGAACGCGTCCTCGGGGAGCTGTTTTTT; CDR3aa: CASSQERVLGELFF
v_gene: TRBV6-6; d_gene: NA; j_gene: TRBJ2-7; CDR3nt: TGTGCCAGCACCCTACGAATGACAGGTGACGAGCAGTACTTC; CDR3aa: CASTLRMTGDEQYF
v_gene: TRBV2; d_gene: NA; j_gene: TRBJ1-1; CDR3nt: TGTGCCAGCACGAGACAGGAGAACACTGAAGCTTTCTTT; CDR3aa: CASTRQENTEAFF
v_gene: TRBV5-4; d_gene: TRBD2; j_gene: TRBJ2-3; CDR3nt: TGTGCCAGCAGCTTCCGGGGGGACCATACGCAGTATTTT; CDR3aa: CASSFRGDHTQYF
v_gene: TRBV5-6; d_gene: TRBD1; j_gene: TRBJ2-7; CDR3nt: TGTGCCAGCAGCCCCCGGGACAGTAGTGACGAGCAGTACTTC; CDR3aa: CASSPRDSSDEQYF
v_gene: TRBV11-2; d_gene: NA; j_gene: TRBJ1-2; CDR3nt: TGTGCCAGCAGCTTAGGTGACATTCGCTATGGCTACACCTTC; CDR3aa: CASSLGDIRYGYTF
v_gene: TRBV19; d_gene: NA; j_gene: TRBJ2-2; CDR3nt: TGTGCCAGTATCCCGAGAGGGCGAGCCGGGGAGCTGTTTTTT; CDR3aa: CASIPRGRAGELFF
v_gene: TRBV5-1; d_gene: NA; j_gene: TRBJ2-3; CDR3nt: TGCGCCAGCAGTACGGCTAGTAACACAGATACGCAGTATTTT; CDR3aa: CASSTASNTDTQYF
v_gene: TRBV11-1; d_gene: NA; j_gene: TRBJ2-1; CDR3nt: TGTGCCAGCAGCTTAGATGGGGGGGCCGGTAATGAGCAGTTCTTC; CDR3aa: CASSLDGGAGNEQFF
v_gene: TRBV5-1; d_gene: TRBD2; j_gene: TRBJ2-1; CDR3nt: TGCGCCAGCGAGAGCGGCGGGGGGGCCTACAATGAGCAGTTCTTC; CDR3aa: CASESGGGAYNEQFF
v_gene: TRBV7-2; d_gene: NA; j_gene: TRBJ1-1; CDR3nt: TGTGCCAGCAGCTTAGCCCTCCAAACAGGGTTGGGCACTGAAGCTTTCTTT; CDR3aa: CASSLALQTGLGTEAFF
v_gene: TRBV7-3; d_gene: TRBD2; j_gene: TRBJ2-3; CDR3nt: TGTGCCAGCAGCCCCCGGTTTAGCGGGGGGACAGATACGCAGTATTTT; CDR3aa: CASSPRFSGGTDTQYF